These 17 T cell receptor beta chains were all obtained from the same sample, sequenced in a study of blood T cell repertoires in COVID-19. This table comes from immunoSEQ multiplex PCR, and its TCRdb copy is limited to in-frame clones, with some not included. The sample holds about 350,000 clones, approximately 89% seen once. What was sequenced was PBMCs or T cells enriched from blood (not recorded which). The source is a woman aged 30 to 39 who had recovered from COVID-19.

The chain recombines TRBV6-5 with TRBJ2-1, with D maybe TRBD1 (6 bases). Trimming took 2 bases from V and 7 from J, leaving 12 bases between them. There are 14 residues in the CDR3. CDR1 MNHEY and CDR2 SVGAGI come from the germline V gene. The CDR3 loop reads CASSYETGINEQFF. CDR3 DNA sequence: TGTGCCAGCAGTTACGAAACAGGGATTAATGAGCAGTTCTTC.

The chain combines TRBV4-3 with TRBJ2-7; no reliable D call. CDR1 and CDR2 from the germline V gene are LGHNA and YSLEER. The CDR3 has 13 amino acids. Trimming removed 5 bases from V and 4 bases from J, with 12 bases in between. The CDR3 spells CASSKTTVYEQYF. The CDR3 nucleotides are TGCGCCAGCAGCAAGACCACAGTATACGAGCAGTACTTC.

This chain joins TRBV2 and TRBJ2-1; D might be TRBD2 (5 bases). Per germline, CDR1 SNHLY and CDR2 FYNNEI. There are 13 residues in the CDR3. V was pared by 3 bases and J by 12 bases, with 15 bases between. CDR3 protein: CASSDMVRGLQFF. CDR3 bases: TGTGCCAGCAGTGATATGGTCCGCGGACTGCAGTTCTTC.

The V gene is TRBV2, the J gene TRBJ1-1, with D maybe TRBD1 (5 bases). The ends were cut back, 8 bases at V and 1 base at J, with 8 bases in the middle. The CDR3 has 12 amino acids. Germline lookup yields CDR1 SNHLY and CDR2 FYNNEI. As DNA, the CDR3 is TGTGCCAGCCGAACAGGGAACACTGAAGCTTTCTTT. It yields the protein CASRTGNTEAFF.

At least ten counts were recorded for this clone. At the DNA level, this CDR3 is encoded by other sequences in the same sample as well. This CDR3 is CSARDRETQYF. The DNA for the CDR3 is TGCAGTGCTAGAGATCGAGAGACCCAGTACTTC. V and J are TRBV20-1 and TRBJ2-5, with D uncertain. V was clipped by 0 bases and J by 4 bases, with 3 bases between them. Germline CDR1 reads DFQATT; CDR2 reads SNEGSKA (reference sequence). The CDR3 consists of 11 residues.

The rearrangement uses TRBV29-1 and TRBJ2-1, with D maybe TRBD1 (6 bases). Per germline, CDR1 SQVTM and CDR2 ANQGSEA. The V and J ends lost 6 bases and 7 bases respectively, with 10 bases between them. CDR3 length: 11 amino acids. The DNA of the CDR3 is TGCAGCGTCCCCCAGGGGAATGAGCAGTTCTTC. Translation: CSVPQGNEQFF.

The rearrangement uses TRBV5-1 and TRBJ1-1; D gene unclear. The CDR3 extends over 14 amino acids. Trimming removed 5 bases from V and 1 base from J, with 12 bases in between. Germline values: CDR1 SGHRS, CDR2 YFSETQ. CDR3 bases: TGCGCCAGCAGTAGGACTGACACGAACACTGAAGCTTTCTTT. Translated: CASSRTDTNTEAFF.

The gene calls are TRBV14 and TRBJ2-7; 12 bases line up with TRBD2. From germline, CDR1 is SGHDN and CDR2 FVKESK. This CDR3 region has 19 residues. Trimming cost V 4 bases and J 3 bases; bases outside gene matches: 16. CDR3 region: CASSPLLAGGRFQSYEQYF. The CDR3 coding sequence is TGTGCCAGCAGCCCCCTACTAGCGGGGGGCCGCTTCCAAAGCTACGAGCAGTACTTC. Full variable domain (outside the CDR3, taken from reference TRBV14 and TRBJ2-7): EAGVTQFPSHSVIEKGQTVTLRCDPISGHDNLYWYRRVMGKEIKFLLHFVKESKQDESGMPNNRFLAERTGGTYSTLKVQPAELEDSGVYFCASSPLLAGGRFQSYEQYFGPGTRLTVT.

This clone has a count of ten or more. The chain carries TRBV7-2 and TRBJ2-1; D call uncertain. Germline-derived CDR1 and CDR2 are SGHTA and FQGNSA. CDR3 length: 13 amino acids. Trimming cost V 4 bases and J 9 bases, with 13 bases left between them. DNA for the CDR3: TGTGCCAGCAGCTCAAACCCTATTCTTGAGCAGTTCTTC. This codes for CASSSNPILEQFF.

The chain has TRBV4-1 and TRBJ1-1; 7 bases are shared with TRBD1. Germline V gene lookup returns CDR1 MGHRA and CDR2 YSYEKL. Trimming cost V 1 base and J 4 bases; bases outside gene matches: 9. The length of the CDR3 is 16 residues. The CDR3 spells CASSQATGVLGTEAFF. Here the CDR3 DNA reads TGCGCCAGCAGCCAAGCTACAGGGGTCCTGGGCACTGAAGCTTTCTTT.

As concerns this clone: The DNA is left out, because the CDR3 cannot be placed on it with certainty; the CDR3 is given as TCRdb lists it. The chain is built from TRBV15 and TRBJ1-1; the D call TRBD1 from the table was never checked on the DNA. The germline CDR1 and CDR2 sequences are LNHNV and YYDKDF (reference sequence). 18 amino acids form the CDR3, both terminal residues included. CDR3 loop: CATSRGISGQGSYTEAFF.

This clone was seen a single time. The V and J genes are TRBV4-1 and TRBJ2-5; D is uncertain. There are 13 residues in the CDR3. Trimming took 3 bases from V and 4 from J, leaving 9 bases between them. Germline-derived CDR1 and CDR2 are MGHRA and YSYEKL. This CDR3 reads CASSQAPSETQYF. The CDR3 DNA sequence: TGCGCCAGCAGCCAGGCACCTTCAGAGACCCAGTACTTC.

The V call is TRBV5-1, the J call TRBJ1-2; D not certain. This CDR3 contains 14 residues. V was cut by 0 bases and J by 2 bases, with 8 bases left in between. Germline lookup yields CDR1 SGHRS and CDR2 YFSETQ. In DNA form, the CDR3 reads TGCGCCAGCAGCTTGGACAGCCCAAACTATGGCTACACCTTC. Translated: CASSLDSPNYGYTF.

The genes are TRBV5-6 and TRBJ1-3, with 8 positions matching TRBD1. Germline loops: CDR1 SGHDT, CDR2 YYEEEE. Trimming cost V 4 bases and J 4 bases; bases outside gene matches: 10. The CDR3 extends over 16 amino acids. The CDR3 DNA sequence: TGTGCCAGCAGCATGCGCAGGGGGCTAAGGGGAAACACCATATATTTT. This gives the protein CASSMRRGLRGNTIYF.

The chain uses TRBV5-1 and TRBJ2-3; a weak D match, TRBD1 (5 bases). Trimming took 0 bases from V and 0 from J, leaving 5 bases between them. This CDR3 contains 14 residues. The germline CDR1 and CDR2 sequences are SGHRS and YFSETQ. CDR3 in amino acids: CASSLDRSTDTQYF. The CDR3 DNA reads TGCGCCAGCAGCTTGGACAGGAGCACAGATACGCAGTATTTT.

The gene calls are TRBV30 and TRBJ1-1, with a possible D match to TRBD1 (5 bases). V was shortened by 4 bases and J by 4 bases, with 13 bases between the two germline ends. CDR3 length: 13 amino acids. Germline lookup yields CDR1 GTSNPN and CDR2 SVGIG (reference sequence). CDR3 DNA: TGTGCCTGGATTAGTAGGGGCGTCACTGAAGCTTTCTTT. Its translation is CAWISRGVTEAFF.

CDR3 DNA: TGTGCCAGCACAAGGCGGGGGGGCAGAGATACGCAGTATTTT. It translates to CASTRRGGRDTQYF. The J gene is TRBJ2-3, the V gene TRBV6-5; 9 bases map to TRBD2. Germline V gene sequence: CDR1 MNHEY, CDR2 SVGAGI. There are 14 residues in the CDR3. Germline trimming cut 7 bases from V and 5 bases from J; bases unmatched to any gene: 7.